A selection of T cell receptor beta chains follows, all from one sample in a study of cytomegalovirus exposure and HLA in healthy donors. Profiling relied on immunoSEQ multiplex PCR, and the TCRdb table lists in-frame clones only, not all of them. The sample records roughly 230,000 clones, over 90% being singletons. The sample consisted of PBMCs. The receptors shown here come from a girl aged 2-10 years in good health and CMV-seronegative. Both conserved end residues are part of each CDR3. Each record gives: D gene, V gene, CDR3 length, J gene, clone size, CDR3 DNA, CDR3 protein. The D gene is left open where the match is weak. A row's size may be missing; if present it is once, few, many or a size class.

.,TRBV19,14,TRBJ1-1,.,TGTGCCAGTAGCCTGGTGGGACAGAACACTGAAGCTTTCTTT,CASSLVGQNTEAFF
TRBD1,TRBV7-8,16,TRBJ1-4,.,TGTGCCAGCAGCTTACACCAGGGGGCTTATAATGAAAAACTGTTTTTT,CASSLHQGAYNEKLFF
.,TRBV19,15,TRBJ1-1,.,TGTGCCAGTAGCCCTTCAGTCTACGGAGACACTGAAGCTTTCTTT,CASSPSVYGDTEAFF
.,TRBV10-3,14,TRBJ2-7,.,TGTGCCATCAGTAGGTCGGGTGACTCCTACGAGCAGTACTTC,CAISRSGDSYEQYF
TRBD2,TRBV19,15,TRBJ2-1,.,TGTGCCAGTAGTTTACTAGCGGGGGGGCTGGATGAGCAGTTCTTC,CASSLLAGGLDEQFF
.,TRBV19,16,TRBJ2-1,.,TGTGCCAGTAGTATCGCCCAGGGTCATCCATACAATGAGCAGTTCTTC,CASSIAQGHPYNEQFF
TRBD1,TRBV4-1,16,TRBJ2-2,.,TGCGCCAGCAGCCAAAAAGGGACAGGGATTTCCGGGGAGCTGTTTTTT,CASSQKGTGISGELFF
.,TRBV6-1,16,TRBJ2-3,.,TGTGCCAGCAGTGAAGTCGAACAAAGATTCACAGATACGCAGTATTTT,CASSEVEQRFTDTQYF
TRBD2,TRBV19,16,TRBJ2-1,.,TGTGCCAGTAGTGACCGGCGGCGGGACTACGGTAATGAGCAGTTCTTC,CASSDRRRDYGNEQFF
.,TRBV23-1,15,TRBJ1-2,.,TGCGCCAGCAGTCAATCGGGGAGGGGTTGCTATGGCTACACCTTC,CASSQSGRGCYGYTF
.,TRBV28,13,TRBJ2-7,few,TGTGCCAGCAGCTTTCTAGGCGCTTATGAGCAGTACTTC,CASSFLGAYEQYF
TRBD2,TRBV4-1,13,TRBJ2-1,.,TGCGCCAGCAGCCTGGGACTAGCGGACCCCGGGGTCTTC,CASSLGLADPGVF
.,TRBV10-2,13,TRBJ1-1,.,TGCGCCAGCAGTGAGGCGGGGGCCGCTGAAGCTTTCTTT,CASSEAGAAEAFF
TRBD1,TRBV4-1,15,TRBJ1-2,.,TGCGCCAGCAGCCACACAGGGGATTCTAACTATGGCTACACCTTC,CASSHTGDSNYGYTF
.,TRBV27,14,TRBJ2-3,.,TGTGCCAGCTCCTCACACCCTAGCACAGATACGCAGTATTTT,CASSSHPSTDTQYF
TRBD1,TRBV7-3,14,TRBJ2-7,.,TGTGCCAGCAGCCTCGGGACAGGGAACTACGAGCAGTACTTC,CASSLGTGNYEQYF
.,TRBV28,13,TRBJ1-5,.,TGTGCCAGCAGTGCGTATAGCAATCAGCCCCAGCATTTT,CASSAYSNQPQHF
TRBD1,TRBV12-5,15,TRBJ1-4,.,TGTGCTAGTGGTCCGTACGGGACAGGGGTTGAAAAACTGTTTTTT,CASGPYGTGVEKLFF
TRBD2,TRBV6-1,14,TRBJ2-7,.,TGTGCCAGCAGTGGGCTAGCGGGAGGGCCCTCGCAGTACTTC,CASSGLAGGPSQYF
TRBD2,TRBV29-1,13,TRBJ2-3,.,TGCAGCGTTGGGGGGACTAGCGGGTATACGCAGTATTTT,CSVGGTSGYTQYF
TRBD1,TRBV19,13,TRBJ1-1,.,TGTGCCAGTAGTCGACAGGGGGACACTGAAGCTTTCTTT,CASSRQGDTEAFF
TRBD2,TRBV5-4,15,TRBJ2-1,.,TGTGCCAGCATGACGGGACTAGCGGGAGGAGGTGAGCAGTTCTTC,CASMTGLAGGGEQFF
.,TRBV6-6,16,TRBJ1-3,.,TGTGCCAGCAGTCCAAAACAGGCTCGCTCTGGAAACACCATATATTTT,CASSPKQARSGNTIYF